These T cell receptor beta chains were read from a single sample in a study of T cells in Graves' hyperthyroidism and ophthalmopathy. TCRdb reprocessed the multiplex PCR reads with MiXCR, giving one entry per CDR3 protein. The repertoire holds fewer than 800,000 distinct CDR3 sequences, with approximately 16% as singletons. Sequencing was done on a sample of blood. Receptor source: a man between 18 and 29 years old with Graves' hyperthyroidism. Both conserved end residues are part of each CDR3. Rows give clone size only sometimes, using once, few, many, or a class for an expanded clone.

clone size: few; CDR3 length: 13; J gene: TRBJ1-1; V gene: TRBV20-1; CDR3 protein: CSASQGATAEAFF
clone size: many; CDR3 length: 12; J gene: TRBJ2-1; V gene: TRBV11-2; CDR3 protein: CASSFLGRKQFF
clone size: .; CDR3 length: 15; J gene: TRBJ1-2; V gene: TRBV3-1; CDR3 protein: CASSRGGQVVNGYTF
clone size: few; CDR3 length: 16; J gene: TRBJ1-5; V gene: TRBV6-2/TRBV6-3; CDR3 protein: CASSSLTGTANQPQHF
clone size: .; CDR3 length: 16; J gene: TRBJ2-2; V gene: TRBV7-9; CDR3 protein: CASSTRASGDTGELFF
clone size: .; CDR3 length: 14; J gene: TRBJ2-5; V gene: TRBV19; CDR3 protein: CASSKRNREETQYF
clone size: many; CDR3 length: 16; J gene: TRBJ2-7; V gene: TRBV5-6; CDR3 protein: CASSDGLAGSSYEQYF
clone size: few; CDR3 length: 20; J gene: TRBJ1-6; V gene: TRBV4-1; CDR3 protein: CASSQEASFLVGTENSPLHF
clone size: many; CDR3 length: 15; J gene: TRBJ2-5; V gene: TRBV2; CDR3 protein: CASSERASRGETQYF
clone size: few; CDR3 length: 14; J gene: TRBJ2-1; V gene: TRBV20-1; CDR3 protein: CSASGLGPYNEQFF
clone size: many; CDR3 length: 13; J gene: TRBJ1-5; V gene: TRBV10-3; CDR3 protein: CATLDRLNQPQHF
clone size: few; CDR3 length: 12; J gene: TRBJ2-2; V gene: TRBV30; CDR3 protein: CAWGSASRELFF
clone size: .; CDR3 length: 15; J gene: TRBJ1-1; V gene: TRBV9; CDR3 protein: CASSVGGKMNTEAFF
clone size: many; CDR3 length: 15; J gene: TRBJ2-6; V gene: TRBV6-1; CDR3 protein: CASSRPSSGANVLTF
clone size: many; CDR3 length: 15; J gene: TRBJ1-4; V gene: TRBV28; CDR3 protein: CASSSGSAGDEKLFF
clone size: many; CDR3 length: 14; J gene: TRBJ2-3; V gene: TRBV28; CDR3 protein: CASRFGWGPDTQYF
clone size: few; CDR3 length: 17; J gene: TRBJ2-1; V gene: TRBV18; CDR3 protein: CASSPSVAGGPRDEQFF
clone size: many; CDR3 length: 15; J gene: TRBJ1-1; V gene: TRBV11-2; CDR3 protein: CASSRRSLGNTEAFF
clone size: many; CDR3 length: 15; J gene: TRBJ2-1; V gene: TRBV12-5; CDR3 protein: CASGLDSGYHNEQFF
clone size: .; CDR3 length: 18; J gene: TRBJ2-1; V gene: TRBV19; CDR3 protein: CASSATRGASGRGQEQFF
clone size: .; CDR3 length: 13; J gene: TRBJ1-3; V gene: TRBV29-1; CDR3 protein: CSAEDREGNTIYF
clone size: many; CDR3 length: 15; J gene: TRBJ2-3; V gene: TRBV3-1; CDR3 protein: CASSQDGRESDTQYF
clone size: few; CDR3 length: 18; J gene: TRBJ2-1; V gene: TRBV7-3; CDR3 protein: CASSLFGSSGSPYNEQFF
clone size: .; CDR3 length: 12; J gene: TRBJ2-7; V gene: TRBV28; CDR3 protein: CASKGRGYEQYF